This T cell receptor (beta chain) appears in the sequencing data of a study of sequential checkpoint blockade in melanoma (dated by TCRdb to between 2019 and 2020). Regarding the study in general: Patients were assigned by 1:1 randomization to either first-line nivolumab followed by ipilimumab (arm A) or ipilimumab followed by nivolumab (arm B). Maintenance nivolumab came after each of the two trial sequences.

Explained via the paper, the treatment or condition label denotes: randomized to nivolumab then ipilimumab (arm A) or the reverse (arm B). Prior DNA-damaging chemotherapy had not been received by any trial patient. A FACS Aria II flow cytometer was used to sort live CD3+CD8+ cells that were negative for CD19 and CD56 from thawed PBMCs. Samples came from patients with melanoma in CheckMate 064, a randomized, open-label phase II trial of sequential checkpoint blockade. Leukapheresis was used to collect peripheral blood mononuclear cells, which were then purified with Ficoll-Paque and frozen in human serum with roughly 10% DMSO. Immediately after sorting, the purity of the sorted blood CD3+CD8+ cells was confirmed to be >98%, and DNA was then extracted. TCRbeta CDR3 regions were immunosequenced from genomic DNA with the immunoSEQ Assay. Before high-throughput sequencing, the genomic DNA was amplified using bias-controlled multiplex PCR. Concerning the study's data processing: To quantify the absolute abundance of each unique TCRbeta CDR3 region, the sequences were collapsed and filtered. Clonality was defined as 1 minus Pielou's evenness and was calculated using productive rearrangements only. A previously published method was used to identify clones whose frequencies were significantly greater in on-treatment samples than in baseline samples. TCRdb mirrors the immuneACCESS table, restricted to in-frame sequences. Some clones are absent from its copies; in checked studies, under half trace to an unresolved V gene, and the reason for the others is unknown. V, J and clone size derive from that table, while D and trimming were established from the DNA sequence. The sample records 31,000 or so clones, 70% to 90% of which are singletons. In total, the top ten clones hold roughly 22% of the sample.

The paper's findings and limits, for the study overall: Larger, independent patient cohorts are needed to validate the response-prediction model that combines TCR metrics and mutation burden.

For this clone: Its antigen has not been determined. Within one base of it there is no much larger clone, and no base qualities were kept.

The CDR3 runs 14 amino acids, cysteine and phenylalanine included. The sequence is cut down to CDR3 DNA, 42 bases in frame from base 1. Via the germline V gene, CDR1 is SNHLY and CDR2 FYNNEI. V has 4 bases trimmed and J has 5 bases trimmed; junction bases matching no gene number 3. Sequencing used CD8+ T cells sorted from blood (inferred from file names), obtained from a patient given nivolumab and ipilimumab in sequence. The chain joins TRBV2 to TRBJ1-5; 9 middle bases align to TRBD1. The sequence was collected from a human donor with melanoma. At the DNA level, the sequence is TGTGCCAGCAGTGTACGGACAGGGGATCAGCCCCAGCATTTT. Translated, it gives CASSVRTGDQPQHF.